This T cell receptor beta chain is drawn from a study of blood T cell repertoires in COVID-19. Measured with immunoSEQ multiplex PCR; TCRdb has only the in-frame clones, and not every one. The table shows about 130,000 clones, with about 90% occurring only once. Seattle researchers signed up patients amid active infection and tracked them longitudinally. Germline V gene data show CDR1 as MDHEN and CDR2 as SYDVKM. The CDR3 consists of 15 residues. The V and J ends lost 3 bases and 4 bases, in that order; junction bases with no gene match: 3. Sequenced input: peripheral blood. The chain joins TRBV28 to TRBJ2-2; 9 bases align to TRBD1. This clonotype was sampled from a man aged 50 to 59 with COVID-19, enrolled during active disease. The CDR3 region has the DNA TGTGCCAGCAGTTTTCGGGACAGGGCCACCGGGGAGCTGTTTTTT. It yields the protein CASSFRDRATGELFF.